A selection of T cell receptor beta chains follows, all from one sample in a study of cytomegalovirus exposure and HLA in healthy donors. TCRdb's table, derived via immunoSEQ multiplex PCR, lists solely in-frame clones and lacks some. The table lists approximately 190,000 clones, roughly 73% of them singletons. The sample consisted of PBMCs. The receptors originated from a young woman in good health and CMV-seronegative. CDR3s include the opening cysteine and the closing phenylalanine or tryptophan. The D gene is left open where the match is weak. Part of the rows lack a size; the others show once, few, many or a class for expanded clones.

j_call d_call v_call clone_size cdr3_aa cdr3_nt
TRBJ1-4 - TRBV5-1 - CASIGVKENEKLFF TGCGCCAGCATAGGAGTTAAAGAAAATGAAAAACTGTTTTTT
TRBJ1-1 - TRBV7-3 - CASSLTAGDTEAFF TGTGCCAGCAGCTTAACTGCAGGGGACACTGAAGCTTTCTTT
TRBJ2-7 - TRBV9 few CASSSLQGNEQYF TGTGCCAGCAGCTCGCTCCAGGGGAACGAGCAGTACTTC
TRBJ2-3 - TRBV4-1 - CASSQDSGTDTDTQYF TGCGCCAGCAGCCAAGATAGCGGAACAGACACAGATACGCAGTATTTT
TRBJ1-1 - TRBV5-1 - CASSFRQTPNTEAFF TGCGCCAGCAGCTTTCGACAGACACCGAACACTGAAGCTTTCTTT
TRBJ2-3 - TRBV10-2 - CASSDQGPVGNTDTQYF TGCGCCAGCAGTGATCAGGGGCCGGTCGGGAACACAGATACGCAGTATTTT
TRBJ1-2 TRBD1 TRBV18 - CASSLSGQGRFGGYTF TGTGCCAGCTCACTATCTGGACAGGGGAGGTTCGGTGGCTACACCTTC
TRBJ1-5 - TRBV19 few CASSQGFSNQPQHF TGTGCCAGCTCGCAGGGGTTTAGCAATCAGCCCCAGCATTTT
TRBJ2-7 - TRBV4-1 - CASSISDSYYEQYF TGCGCCAGCAGTATCTCGGACAGTTACTACGAGCAGTACTTC
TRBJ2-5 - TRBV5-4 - CASSLGRTQETQYF TGTGCCAGCAGCTTAGGGAGGACCCAAGAGACCCAGTACTTC